These 20 T cell receptor beta chains originate from one sample sequenced in a study of T-cell memory formation after mild COVID-19. TCRdb ran MiXCR on the 5' RACE reads and lists one entry per CDR3 protein. Of a few hundred thousand distinct CDR3 sequences in the sample, around 10% were seen once. The sample taken for sequencing was PBMCs or a T cell subset sorted from them (not recorded which). The source is a young man who had mild COVID-19 (a few samples of this study predate the infection). Cell type and time point are not known.

This clonotype showed up many times. The chain carries TRBV5-6 and TRBJ2-1, with TRBD2 matching over 9 bases. Germline CDR1 is SGHDT and CDR2 is YYEEEE. CDR3 length equals 17 residues. Losses at the gene ends were 0 bases for V and 3 bases for J; bases not matched to a gene: 7. The CDR3 nucleotides are TGTGCCAGCAGCTTGGATGAACTAGCGGGTAACTACAATGAGCAGTTCTTC. This encodes CASSLDELAGNYNEQFF.

The chain has TRBV12-3 or TRBV12-4 and TRBJ1-2; D perhaps matches TRBD1 (5 bases). V lost 7 bases, J lost 7 bases, and 16 bases lay in between. CDR3 size: 13 residues. CDR3 loop: CASTIWRGVGYTF. CDR3 nucleotide sequence: TGTGCCAGCACCATCTGGAGAGGGGTTGGCTACACCTTC.

The chain uses TRBV15 and TRBJ2-3; 8 bases line up with TRBD2. The CDR3 runs to 18 residues. V lost 0 bases to trimming and J lost 4 bases; unmatched junction nucleotides: 12. Germline V gene data show CDR1 as LNHNV and CDR2 as YYDKDF (reference sequence). The CDR3 nucleotides are TGTGCCACCAGCAGAGATGGGAGAGCGGGGGATGTGGCAGATACGCAGTATTTT. It specifies CATSRDGRAGDVADTQYF.

The chain links TRBV7-9 to TRBJ2-2, with D tentatively TRBD1 or TRBD2 (6 bases each). The CDR3 loop spans 15 amino acids. Between the trimmed V and J ends, which lost 4 bases and 4 bases, there was a span of 13 bases. CDR1 and CDR2 from the germline V gene are SEHNR and FQNEAQ (reference sequence). CDR3 in DNA: TGTGCCAGCAGCTCGACTAGGGGGATCACCGGGGAGCTGTTTTTT. Residues: CASSSTRGITGELFF.

J is TRBJ2-1 and V is TRBV7-6; 8 nucleotides line up with TRBD1. The CDR3 runs 15 residues. Germline assignment: CDR1 SGHVS and CDR2 FNYEAQ. The J segment lost 3 bases and the V segment lost 1 base, leaving 2 bases of the junction unmatched. CDR3 sequence (DNA): TGTGCCAGCAGCTTAGTCGGACAGGGCTACAATGAGCAGTTCTTC. Protein sequence: CASSLVGQGYNEQFF. Using reference TRBV7-6 and TRBJ2-1 for the parts outside the CDR3, the full variable domain is GAGVSQSPRYKVTKRGQDVALRCDPISGHVSLYWYRQALGQGPEFLTYFNYEAQQDKSGLPNDRFSAERPEGSISTLTIQRTEQRDSAMYRCASSLVGQGYNEQFFGPGTRLTVL.

This clonotype came up a few times. This chain joins TRBV29-1 and TRBJ1-1, with D unclear. Germline lookup yields CDR1 SQVTM and CDR2 ANQGSEA. This CDR3 is built from 11 residues. Trimming took 4 bases from V and 6 from J, leaving 9 bases between them. The CDR3 region has the DNA TGCAGCGTTGGTGGAGGGCCTGAAGCTTTCTTT. It encodes CSVGGGPEAFF.

In its sample, this clonotype was seen a few times. The V gene is TRBV11-2, the J gene TRBJ2-3; possibly TRBD2 for D (7 bases). Per germline, CDR1 SGHAT and CDR2 FQNNGV. The CDR3 is 15 amino acids. Trimming pared 1 base from V and 2 bases from J, leaving 10 bases between. For the CDR3, the DNA is TGTGCCAGCAGCTTAGGGCGGGGGCTCACAGATACGCAGTATTTT. Translation gives CASSLGRGLTDTQYF.

This chain connects TRBV5-1 to TRBJ2-5, with TRBD1 identical over 7 bases. Unmatched junction bases numbered 10, after V lost 2 bases and J lost 6 bases. Germline CDR1 reads SGHRS; CDR2 reads YFSETQ. This CDR3 is 15 amino acids long. The CDR3 DNA reads as TGCGCCAGCAGCTTTTCAGGGGGTAACCTTAAGACCCAGTACTTC. It is translated as CASSFSGGNLKTQYF.

The sample holds a few counts of this clonotype. The gene calls are TRBV7-8 and TRBJ2-5; perhaps TRBD2 as D (6 bases). Between the trimmed V and J ends, which lost 2 bases and 2 bases, there was a span of 12 bases. This CDR3 contains 15 residues. Germline V gives CDR1 SGHVS, CDR2 FQNEAQ. The CDR3 protein is CASSLLEAGQETQYF. CDR3 sequence (DNA): TGTGCCAGCAGCTTATTAGAGGCGGGGCAAGAGACCCAGTACTTC.

The rearrangement uses TRBV5-1 and TRBJ1-5; D may be TRBD1 (6 bases). V was pared by 0 bases and J by 5 bases, with 9 bases between. Germline V gene lookup returns CDR1 SGHRS and CDR2 YFSETQ. There are 14 residues in the CDR3. The CDR3 is CASSLGDNYQPQHF. CDR3 nucleotide sequence: TGCGCCAGCAGCTTGGGGGACAACTATCAGCCCCAGCATTTT. The full variable domain, its missing parts supplied by reference TRBV5-1 and TRBJ1-5, is KAGVTQTPRYLIKTRGQQVTLSCSPISGHRSVSWYQQTPGQGLQFLFEYFSETQRNKGNFPGRFSGRQFSNSRSEMNVSTLELGDSALYLCASSLGDNYQPQHFGDGTRLSIL.

V and J are TRBV9 and TRBJ2-7; the D is unclear. The CDR3 loop spans 13 amino acids. The germline CDR1 and CDR2 sequences are SGDLS and YYNGEE. V lost 1 base and J 6 bases, leaving 11 bases between the germline ends. DNA for the CDR3: TGTGCCAGCAGCGTAAACTGGGGAACCGAGCAGTACTTC. Translating gives CASSVNWGTEQYF.

This clonotype was detected many times. The chain is built from TRBV5-1 and TRBJ2-3; 7 positions agree with TRBD1. The CDR3 runs 15 residues. CDR1 and CDR2 from the germline V gene are SGHRS and YFSETQ. The trim removed 1 base at V and 5 bases at J, leaving 7 bases unmatched. The CDR3 is CASSLRQGGGDTQYF. In DNA, the CDR3 is TGCGCCAGCAGCTTGAGACAGGGTGGCGGAGATACGCAGTATTTT.

This clonotype has a count of ten or more. J is TRBJ2-3 and V is TRBV5-1; D unclear. Germline V gene data show CDR1 as SGHRS and CDR2 as YFSETQ. Deletions cut 4 bases from V and 1 base from J, with 10 bases between. The CDR3 is 14 amino acids. CDR3 loop: CASSPELGTDTQYF. In DNA, the CDR3 is TGCGCCAGCAGCCCCGAGCTAGGCACAGATACGCAGTATTTT. The whole variable domain, remainder taken from reference TRBV5-1 and TRBJ2-3, is KAGVTQTPRYLIKTRGQQVTLSCSPISGHRSVSWYQQTPGQGLQFLFEYFSETQRNKGNFPGRFSGRQFSNSRSEMNVSTLELGDSALYLCASSPELGTDTQYFGPGTRLTVL.

The chain has TRBV28 and TRBJ1-1; D is uncertain. There are 15 residues in the CDR3. The germline V and J ends were trimmed by 7 bases and 0 bases, with 15 bases remaining between them. Per germline, CDR1 MDHEN and CDR2 SYDVKM. The CDR3 sequence: CASKYSGLMNTEAFF. In nucleotides, the CDR3 is TGTGCCAGCAAGTACTCCGGACTCATGAACACTGAAGCTTTCTTT.

This clonotype appeared once. This sequence joins TRBV12-3 or TRBV12-4 and TRBJ2-1; the match to TRBD2 covers 7 bases. The CDR3 runs 16 residues. J gave up 4 bases and V 4 bases, and 10 bases lay outside the gene matches. DNA of the CDR3: TGTGCCAGCAGTTCCCTCCTCGGGGGGTTTTACAATGAGCAGTTCTTC. Translated: CASSSLLGGFYNEQFF.

The table lists this clonotype with a few counts. The chain links TRBV10-3 to TRBJ2-6, with D unclear. V was trimmed by 8 bases and J by 4 bases, leaving 18 bases between them. Germline values: CDR1 ENHRY, CDR2 SYGVKD. The CDR3 is 16 residues long. CDR3 DNA sequence: TGTGCCATCGGATCCCTTGGGCGCGCGGGGGCCAACGTCCTGACTTTC. Translated, it gives CAIGSLGRAGANVLTF.

CDR3 in amino acids: CASSTEGGLNTDTQYF. The CDR3 DNA reads TGTGCCAGCAGCACAGAGGGGGGGCTGAACACAGATACGCAGTATTTT. This sequence joins TRBV9 and TRBJ2-3; possibly TRBD2 for D (7 bases). Germline V gives CDR1 SGDLS, CDR2 YYNGEE. V lost 4 bases and J lost 2, with 17 bases in between. The CDR3 has 16 residues.

The chain is built from TRBV11-2 and TRBJ2-3; D unclear. Germline V CDR1 and CDR2: SGHAT, FQNNGV. This CDR3 region has 15 residues. Between the trimmed V and J ends, which lost 1 base and 2 bases, there was a span of 10 bases. The CDR3 spells CASSLARGVTDTQYF. The CDR3 DNA follows: TGTGCCAGCAGCTTAGCCCGAGGTGTCACAGATACGCAGTATTTT.

The J gene is TRBJ1-1, the V gene TRBV5-1; no reliable D call. Germline assignment: CDR1 SGHRS and CDR2 YFSETQ. Trimming shortened V by 0 bases and J by 1 base, and 10 bases separated the two germline ends. CDR3 size: 15 residues. CDR3 sequence reads: CASSLAGLRNTEAFF. CDR3 coding DNA: TGCGCCAGCAGCTTGGCCGGCCTGAGGAACACTGAAGCTTTCTTT. Looking up the rest from reference TRBV5-1 and TRBJ1-1 gives the full variable domain: KAGVTQTPRYLIKTRGQQVTLSCSPISGHRSVSWYQQTPGQGLQFLFEYFSETQRNKGNFPGRFSGRQFSNSRSEMNVSTLELGDSALYLCASSLAGLRNTEAFFGQGTRLTVV.

The chain combines TRBV7-2 with TRBJ1-5; TRBD1 is a possible D gene (5 bases). Trimming pared 5 bases from V and 4 bases from J, leaving 15 bases between. Germline CDR1 reads SGHTA; CDR2 reads FQGNSA. The length of the CDR3 is 15 residues. The CDR3 is CASSPSPQGNQPQHF. The CDR3 DNA follows: TGTGCCAGCAGCCCGAGCCCCCAGGGAAATCAGCCCCAGCATTTT.